This T cell receptor (beta chain) originates from a study of graft-versus-host responses after intestinal transplantation. Study at large: In this cohort, recipients had multivisceral, liver-intestinal, or isolated intestinal transplants. Every recipient had anti-thymocyte globulin induction and around three years of tacrolimus plus steroids.

The ends lost 5 bases at V and 5 bases at J; junction bases unmatched: 9. Per germline, CDR1 MNHEY and CDR2 SVGAGI. The CDR3 is made up of 15 amino acids. Once graft tissue had been processed, intraepithelial and lamina propria lymphocytes were released. Of note for this clone: The same CDR3 is also encoded by other DNA sequences in this sample.

TCRdb's copy holds only in-frame clones and misses some; the assay was immunoSEQ multiplex PCR. The sample carries about 9,600 clones, around 79% recorded once. The source material was ileum tissue, sampled around 440 days after intestinal transplantation. V usage is TRBV6-5 and J usage is TRBJ2-1; 7 positions match TRBD2. The sequence was collected from a human patient who received an intestinal transplant, so some T cells may come from the graft donor. The CDR3 sequence: CASSPSGGPNNEQFF. CDR3 DNA sequence: TGTGCCAGCAGTCCCTCGGGGGGACCTAACAATGAGCAGTTCTTC.